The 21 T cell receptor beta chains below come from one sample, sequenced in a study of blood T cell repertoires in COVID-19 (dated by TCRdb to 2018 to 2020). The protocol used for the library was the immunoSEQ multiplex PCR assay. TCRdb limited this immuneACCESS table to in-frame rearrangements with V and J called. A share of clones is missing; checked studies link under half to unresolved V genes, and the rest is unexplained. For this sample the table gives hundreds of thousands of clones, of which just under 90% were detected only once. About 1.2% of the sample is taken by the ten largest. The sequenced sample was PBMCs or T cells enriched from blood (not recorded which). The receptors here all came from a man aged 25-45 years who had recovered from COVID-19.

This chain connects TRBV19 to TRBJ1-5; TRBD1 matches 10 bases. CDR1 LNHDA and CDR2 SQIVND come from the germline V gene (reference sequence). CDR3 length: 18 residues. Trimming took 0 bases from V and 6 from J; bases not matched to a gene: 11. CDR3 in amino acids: CASSIERPGQGLGQPQHF. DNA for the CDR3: TGTGCCAGTAGTATAGAAAGACCGGGACAGGGGTTGGGTCAGCCCCAGCATTTT.

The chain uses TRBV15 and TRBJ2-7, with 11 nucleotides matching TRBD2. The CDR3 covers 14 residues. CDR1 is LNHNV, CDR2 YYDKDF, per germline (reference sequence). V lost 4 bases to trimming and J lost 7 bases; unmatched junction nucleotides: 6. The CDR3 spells CATSTGGLAVEQYF. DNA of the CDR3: TGTGCCACCAGCACCGGGGGACTAGCGGTTGAGCAGTACTTC.

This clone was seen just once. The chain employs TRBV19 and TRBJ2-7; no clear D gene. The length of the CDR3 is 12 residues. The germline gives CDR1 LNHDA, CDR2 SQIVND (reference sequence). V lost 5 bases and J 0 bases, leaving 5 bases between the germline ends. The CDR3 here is CASSDTSYEQYF. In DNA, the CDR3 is TGTGCCAGTAGTGACACCTCCTACGAGCAGTACTTC.

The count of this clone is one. The CDR3 DNA follows: TGTGCCAGCAGACCAGTCGGGGGGGGACTCTACGAGCAGTACTTC. Amino acid sequence: CASRPVGGGLYEQYF. This chain uses TRBV28 with TRBJ2-7, with 8 positions matching TRBD2. Trimming removed 6 bases from V and 3 bases from J; junction bases left unmatched: 10. Germline CDR1 is MDHEN and CDR2 is SYDVKM. The CDR3 totals 15 residues.

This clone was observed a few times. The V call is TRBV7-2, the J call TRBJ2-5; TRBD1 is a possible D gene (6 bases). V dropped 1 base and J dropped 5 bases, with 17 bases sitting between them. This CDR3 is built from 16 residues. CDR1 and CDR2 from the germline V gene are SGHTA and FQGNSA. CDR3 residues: CASSLVGAGTPETQYF. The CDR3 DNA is TGTGCCAGCAGCTTAGTCGGGGCCGGGACACCGGAGACCCAGTACTTC.

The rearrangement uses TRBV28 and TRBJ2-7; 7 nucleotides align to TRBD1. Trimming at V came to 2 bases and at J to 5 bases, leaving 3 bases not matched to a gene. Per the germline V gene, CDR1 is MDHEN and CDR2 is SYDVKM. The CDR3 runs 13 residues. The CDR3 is CASSLDRVHEQYF. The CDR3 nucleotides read TGTGCCAGCAGTTTAGACAGGGTTCACGAGCAGTACTTC. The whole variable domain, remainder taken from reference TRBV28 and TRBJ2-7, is DVKVTQSSRYLVKRTGEKVFLECVQDMDHENMFWYRQDPGLGLRLIYFSYDVKMKEKGDIPEGYSVSREKKERFSLILESASTNQTSMYLCASSLDRVHEQYFGPGTRLTVT.

The CDR3 nucleotides read TGTGCCAGCAGCTTAGCAGGGGTCAGCCAAGAGACCCAGTACTTC. Translated: CASSLAGVSQETQYF. V gene TRBV7-6 combines with J gene TRBJ2-5, with D possibly TRBD1 on 5 matching bases. The germline V gene encodes CDR1 SGHVS and CDR2 FNYEAQ. The length of the CDR3 is 15 residues. The V end lost 0 bases, the J end lost 1 base, and 9 bases lay between the germline ends.

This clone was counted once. CDR3 amino acids: CASSPGLAGGFYNEQFF. The CDR3 bases are TGTGCCAGCAGTCCAGGACTAGCGGGGGGATTCTACAATGAGCAGTTCTTC. This chain links TRBV27 with TRBJ2-1, with 14 bases lining up with TRBD2. The CDR3 spans 17 residues. J gave up 3 bases and V 5 bases, and 6 bases lay outside the gene matches. Per the germline V gene, CDR1 is MNHEY and CDR2 is SMNVEV (reference sequence).

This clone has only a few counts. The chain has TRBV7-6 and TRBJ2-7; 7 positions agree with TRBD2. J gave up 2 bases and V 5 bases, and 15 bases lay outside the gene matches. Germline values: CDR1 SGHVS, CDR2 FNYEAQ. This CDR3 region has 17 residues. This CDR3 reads CASSGARRAGLTYEQYF. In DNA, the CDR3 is TGTGCCAGCAGCGGCGCGAGGAGAGCGGGGCTAACCTACGAGCAGTACTTC.

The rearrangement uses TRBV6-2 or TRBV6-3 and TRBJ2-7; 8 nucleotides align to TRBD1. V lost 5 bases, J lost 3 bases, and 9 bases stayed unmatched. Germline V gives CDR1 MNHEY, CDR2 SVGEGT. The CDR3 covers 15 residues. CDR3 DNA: TGTGCCAGCAGTACCCGCCGGACAGGGATCTACGAGCAGTACTTC. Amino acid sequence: CASSTRRTGIYEQYF.

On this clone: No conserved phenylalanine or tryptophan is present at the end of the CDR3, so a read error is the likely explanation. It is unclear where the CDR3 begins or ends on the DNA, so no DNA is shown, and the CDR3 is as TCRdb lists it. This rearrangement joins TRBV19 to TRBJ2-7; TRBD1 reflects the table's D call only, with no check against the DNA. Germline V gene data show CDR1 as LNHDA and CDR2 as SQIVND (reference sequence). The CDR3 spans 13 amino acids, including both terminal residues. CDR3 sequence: CACKTSPGTHSSH.

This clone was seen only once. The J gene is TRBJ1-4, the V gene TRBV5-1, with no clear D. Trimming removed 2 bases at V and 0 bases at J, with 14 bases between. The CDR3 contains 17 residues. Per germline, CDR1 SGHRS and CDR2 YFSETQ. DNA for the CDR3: TGCGCCAGCAGCTTAAGAACCGGGAGGCCAACTAATGAAAAACTGTTTTTT. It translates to CASSLRTGRPTNEKLFF.

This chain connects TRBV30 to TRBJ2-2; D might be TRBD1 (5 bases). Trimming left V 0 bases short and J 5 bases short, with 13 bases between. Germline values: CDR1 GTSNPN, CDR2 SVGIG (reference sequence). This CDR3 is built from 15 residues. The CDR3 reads CAWSVPGRVTGELFF. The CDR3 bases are TGTGCCTGGAGTGTACCGGGCAGGGTAACCGGGGAGCTGTTTTTT.

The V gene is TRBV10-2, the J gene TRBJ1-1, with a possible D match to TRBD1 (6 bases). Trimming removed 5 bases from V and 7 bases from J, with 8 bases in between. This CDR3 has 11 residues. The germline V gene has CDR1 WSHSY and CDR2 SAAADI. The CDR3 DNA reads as TGCGCCAGCAGTAGACAGGATGAAGCTTTCTTT. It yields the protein CASSRQDEAFF.

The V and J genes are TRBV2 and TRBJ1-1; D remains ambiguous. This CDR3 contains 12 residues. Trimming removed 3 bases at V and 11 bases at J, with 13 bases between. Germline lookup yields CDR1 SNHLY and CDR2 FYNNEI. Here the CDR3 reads CASSEFNTLAFF. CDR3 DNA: TGTGCCAGCAGTGAGTTCAACACCTTGGCTTTCTTT.

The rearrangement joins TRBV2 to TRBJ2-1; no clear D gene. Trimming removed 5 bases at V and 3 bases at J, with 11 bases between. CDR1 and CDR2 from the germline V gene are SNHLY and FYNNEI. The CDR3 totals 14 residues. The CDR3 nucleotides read TGTGCCAGCAGTCCGACCACTATCTACAATGAGCAGTTCTTC. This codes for CASSPTTIYNEQFF.

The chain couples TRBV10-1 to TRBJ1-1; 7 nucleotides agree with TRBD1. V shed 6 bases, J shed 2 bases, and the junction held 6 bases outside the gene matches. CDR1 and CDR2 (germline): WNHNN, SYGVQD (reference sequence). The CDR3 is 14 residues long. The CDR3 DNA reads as TGCGCCAGCAGCGTTGGGACAGCTAACACTGAAGCTTTCTTT. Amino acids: CASSVGTANTEAFF.

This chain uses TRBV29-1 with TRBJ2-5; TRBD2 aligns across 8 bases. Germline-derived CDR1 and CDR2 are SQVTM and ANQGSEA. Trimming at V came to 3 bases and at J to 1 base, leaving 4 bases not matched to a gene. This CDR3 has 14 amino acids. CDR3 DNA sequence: TGCAGCGTTGATCGGACTAGCAGCCAAGAGACCCAGTACTTC. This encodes CSVDRTSSQETQYF.

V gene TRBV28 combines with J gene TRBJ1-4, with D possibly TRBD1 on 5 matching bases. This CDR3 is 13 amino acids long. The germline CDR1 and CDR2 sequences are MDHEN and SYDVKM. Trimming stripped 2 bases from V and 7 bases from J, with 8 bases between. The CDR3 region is CASSLPGPEKLFF. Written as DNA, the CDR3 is TGTGCCAGCAGTTTACCAGGGCCTGAAAAACTGTTTTTT.

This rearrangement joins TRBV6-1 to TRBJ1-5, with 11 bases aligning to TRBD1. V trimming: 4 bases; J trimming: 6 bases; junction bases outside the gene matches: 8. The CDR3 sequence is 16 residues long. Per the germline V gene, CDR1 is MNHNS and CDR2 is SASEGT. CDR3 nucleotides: TGTGCCAGCAGTGTCGCCGGGACAGGGGGAGTTCAGCCCCAGCATTTT. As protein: CASSVAGTGGVQPQHF.

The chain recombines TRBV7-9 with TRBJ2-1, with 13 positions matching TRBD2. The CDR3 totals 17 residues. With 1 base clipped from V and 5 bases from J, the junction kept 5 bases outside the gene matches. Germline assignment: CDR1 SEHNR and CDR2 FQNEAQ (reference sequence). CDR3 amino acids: CASSLELAGGPDNEQFF. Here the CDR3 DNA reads TGTGCCAGCAGCTTAGAACTAGCGGGAGGGCCGGACAATGAGCAGTTCTTC. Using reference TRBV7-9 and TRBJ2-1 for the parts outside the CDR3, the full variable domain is DTGVSQNPRHKITKRGQNVTFRCDPISEHNRLYWYRQTLGQGPEFLTYFQNEAQLEKSRLLSDRFSAERPKGSFSTLEIQRTEQGDSAMYLCASSLELAGGPDNEQFFGPGTRLTVL.